Listed here are 5 T cell receptor beta chains from one sample, sequenced in a study of cytomegalovirus exposure and HLA in healthy donors (dated by TCRdb to between 2016 and 2019). Libraries came from the immunoSEQ multiplex PCR assay. A mixture of 60 forward primers for TCR Vbeta segments and 13 reverse primers for TCR Jbeta segments was used in the multiplex PCR. The source is immuneACCESS, and TCRdb retained only in-frame sequences with V and J called. Part of the clones is not carried over; for the studies checked, unresolved V genes explain less than half of this, and the remainder is unexplained. This sample has about 140,000 clones in its table, and almost 85% of those were observed once. The leading ten clones occupy more than 1.5% of the sample. Sequenced: PBMCs. These receptors originate from a woman aged 40 to 50 in good health and CMV-seronegative.

This clone appeared a single time. The chain employs TRBV6-6 and TRBJ1-4, with D possibly TRBD1 on 6 matching bases. Trimming removed 4 bases from V and 4 bases from J, with 10 bases in between. The CDR3 loop spans 14 amino acids. CDR1 MNHNY and CDR2 SVGAGI come from the germline V gene (reference sequence). CDR3: CASSSGHINEKLFF. In DNA form, the CDR3 reads TGTGCCAGCAGTTCGGGACACATTAATGAAAAACTGTTTTTT.

The J gene is TRBJ1-1, the V gene TRBV28, with 7 bases lining up with TRBD1. With 6 bases clipped from V and 1 base from J, the junction kept 5 bases outside the gene matches. The CDR3 covers 14 residues. CDR1 MDHEN and CDR2 SYDVKM come from the germline V gene. CDR3 residues: CASRGTGENTEAFF. Here the CDR3 DNA reads TGTGCCAGCAGGGGAACAGGGGAGAACACTGAAGCTTTCTTT.

J is TRBJ2-7 and V is TRBV18; D gene ambiguous. Germline V lookup: CDR1 KGHSH, CDR2 LQKENI. Trimming took 6 bases from V and 4 from J, leaving 19 bases between them. The CDR3 is 15 residues long. CDR3 nucleotides: TGTGCCAGCTCGCATCTAGAAGTCGGCTTTTACGAGCAGTACTTC. Translated, it gives CASSHLEVGFYEQYF.

This rearrangement joins TRBV6-5 to TRBJ2-2; possible D gene TRBD2, 5 bases. Germline V CDR1 and CDR2: MNHEY, SVGAGI. Trimming took 1 base from V and 6 from J, leaving 6 bases between them. CDR3 size: 13 residues. CDR3 residues: CASSYWRSGELFF. CDR3 nucleotide sequence: TGTGCCAGCAGTTACTGGAGGTCCGGGGAGCTGTTTTTT.

This chain links TRBV6-6 with TRBJ2-1; D is unclear. V dropped 0 bases and J dropped 2 bases, with 8 bases sitting between them. The germline V gene has CDR1 MNHNY and CDR2 SVGAGI (reference sequence). The CDR3 sequence is 15 residues long. CDR3 residues: CASSYSPGAYNEQFF. The CDR3, as DNA: TGTGCCAGCAGTTACTCGCCAGGCGCCTACAATGAGCAGTTCTTC.